A selection of T cell receptor beta chains follows, all from one sample in a study of blood T cell repertoires in COVID-19. Produced via immunoSEQ multiplex PCR; TCRdb's table is partial and in-frame only. The sample consists of some 150,000 clones, 70% to 85% of them appearing once. Material for sequencing was peripheral blood. These TCRs come from a woman over 75 in a cohort sampled during active or convalescent COVID-19. Both conserved end residues are part of each CDR3. Each record gives: V gene, clone size, D gene, J gene, CDR3 protein, CDR3 DNA. The D gene is left open where the match is weak. Part of the rows lack a size; the others show once, few, many or a class for expanded clones.

V gene: TRBV12-3/TRBV12-4
clone size: many
D gene: .
J gene: TRBJ1-5
CDR3 protein: CASSLAQNQPQHF
CDR3 DNA: TGTGCCAGCAGTCTAGCCCAAAATCAGCCCCAGCATTTT

V gene: TRBV24-1
clone size: .
D gene: .
J gene: TRBJ2-1
CDR3 protein: CATSDELGEQFF
CDR3 DNA: TGTGCCACCAGTGATGAGTTGGGCGAGCAGTTCTTC

V gene: TRBV5-4
clone size: few
D gene: TRBD1
J gene: TRBJ1-2
CDR3 protein: CASSLQGARGYTF
CDR3 DNA: TGTGCCAGCAGCTTACAGGGGGCACGAGGCTACACCTTC

V gene: TRBV9
clone size: .
D gene: .
J gene: TRBJ1-1
CDR3 protein: CASSPRRGSTEAFF
CDR3 DNA: TGTGCCAGCAGCCCCAGAAGGGGGAGCACTGAAGCTTTCTTT

V gene: TRBV27
clone size: .
D gene: TRBD1
J gene: TRBJ2-2
CDR3 protein: CASSLGLRGQGGELFF
CDR3 DNA: TGTGCCAGCAGTTTAGGGCTCAGGGGGCAGGGCGGGGAGCTGTTTTTT

V gene: TRBV13
clone size: once
D gene: .
J gene: TRBJ1-2
CDR3 protein: CASSWRGAGNYGYTF
CDR3 DNA: TGTGCCAGCAGCTGGCGGGGGGCCGGGAACTATGGCTACACCTTC

V gene: TRBV5-6
clone size: .
D gene: TRBD1
J gene: TRBJ2-1
CDR3 protein: CASSPPWGQGSYNEQFF
CDR3 DNA: TGTGCCAGCAGCCCCCCGTGGGGACAGGGGTCCTACAATGAGCAGTTCTTC

V gene: TRBV11-2
clone size: few
D gene: .
J gene: TRBJ1-6
CDR3 protein: CASSVGTYNSPLHF
CDR3 DNA: TGTGCCAGCAGTGTCGGGACCTATAATTCACCCCTCCACTTT

V gene: TRBV6-6
clone size: .
D gene: .
J gene: TRBJ2-3
CDR3 protein: CASSYVDSYTDTQYF
CDR3 DNA: TGTGCCAGCAGTTACGTGGACTCCTACACAGATACGCAGTATTTT

V gene: TRBV19
clone size: .
D gene: .
J gene: TRBJ1-5
CDR3 protein: CASSLSFRYSNQPQHF
CDR3 DNA: TGTGCCAGTAGTTTATCCTTCAGATATAGCAATCAGCCCCAGCATTTT

V gene: TRBV7-2
clone size: .
D gene: TRBD1
J gene: TRBJ1-2
CDR3 protein: CASSPTGGLFYGYTF
CDR3 DNA: TGTGCCAGCAGCCCGACAGGGGGTCTCTTCTATGGCTACACCTTC

V gene: TRBV15
clone size: .
D gene: .
J gene: TRBJ2-2
CDR3 protein: CATSRGTTNTGELFF
CDR3 DNA: TGTGCCACCAGCAGAGGGACTACCAACACCGGGGAGCTGTTTTTT

V gene: TRBV7-3
clone size: .
D gene: TRBD2
J gene: TRBJ2-1
CDR3 protein: CASSLIGGAYNEQFF
CDR3 DNA: TGTGCCAGCAGCTTAATTGGGGGGGCCTACAATGAGCAGTTCTTC

V gene: TRBV5-4
clone size: .
D gene: TRBD1
J gene: TRBJ1-2
CDR3 protein: CASSSRDRAYGYTF
CDR3 DNA: TGTGCCAGCAGCTCCCGGGACAGGGCGTATGGCTACACCTTC

V gene: TRBV2
clone size: .
D gene: .
J gene: TRBJ1-1
CDR3 protein: CASSAMSWGLITEAFF
CDR3 DNA: TGTGCCAGCAGTGCGATGTCTTGGGGCTTGATTACTGAAGCTTTCTTT

V gene: TRBV6-5
clone size: .
D gene: TRBD1
J gene: TRBJ1-1
CDR3 protein: CASSYSGQAAEAFF
CDR3 DNA: TGTGCCAGCAGTTACTCCGGACAGGCTGCTGAAGCTTTCTTT

V gene: TRBV2
clone size: .
D gene: TRBD1
J gene: TRBJ1-1
CDR3 protein: CASKSGQGNTEAFF
CDR3 DNA: TGTGCCAGCAAATCTGGACAGGGAAACACTGAAGCTTTCTTT

V gene: TRBV6-5
clone size: .
D gene: TRBD1
J gene: TRBJ1-1
CDR3 protein: CASSRDRVEGEAFF
CDR3 DNA: TGTGCCAGCAGCCGGGACAGGGTGGAGGGTGAAGCTTTCTTT

V gene: TRBV2
clone size: .
D gene: .
J gene: TRBJ1-6
CDR3 protein: CASSFRAYSYNSPLHF
CDR3 DNA: TGTGCCAGCAGTTTCAGGGCTTACTCCTATAATTCACCCCTCCACTTT

V gene: TRBV18
clone size: .
D gene: TRBD1
J gene: TRBJ2-1
CDR3 protein: CASSPGTGSPYNEQFF
CDR3 DNA: TGTGCCAGCTCACCAGGGACAGGGAGTCCCTACAATGAGCAGTTCTTC

V gene: TRBV10-2
clone size: .
D gene: .
J gene: TRBJ1-1
CDR3 protein: CASSPAGPNTEAFF
CDR3 DNA: TGCGCCAGCAGTCCCGCAGGGCCAAACACTGAAGCTTTCTTT

V gene: TRBV4-1
clone size: .
D gene: .
J gene: TRBJ2-1
CDR3 protein: CASSQEGASYDEQFF
CDR3 DNA: TGCGCCAGCAGCCAAGAGGGGGCTAGTTACGATGAGCAGTTCTTC